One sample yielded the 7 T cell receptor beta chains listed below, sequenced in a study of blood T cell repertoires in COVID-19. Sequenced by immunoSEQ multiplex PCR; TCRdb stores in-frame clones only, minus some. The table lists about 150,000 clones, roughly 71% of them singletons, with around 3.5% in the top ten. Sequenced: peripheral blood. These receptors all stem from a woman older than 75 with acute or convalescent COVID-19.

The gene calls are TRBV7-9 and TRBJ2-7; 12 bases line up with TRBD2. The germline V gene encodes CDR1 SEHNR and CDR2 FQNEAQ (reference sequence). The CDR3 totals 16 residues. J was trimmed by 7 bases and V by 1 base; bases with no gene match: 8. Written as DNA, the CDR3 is TGTGCCAGCAGCTTAGGACTAGCGGGGGACCTCTGGGAGCAGTACTTC. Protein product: CASSLGLAGDLWEQYF.

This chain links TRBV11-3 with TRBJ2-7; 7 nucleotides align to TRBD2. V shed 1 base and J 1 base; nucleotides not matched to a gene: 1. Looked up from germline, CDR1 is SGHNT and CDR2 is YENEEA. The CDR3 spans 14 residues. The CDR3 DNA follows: TGTGCCAGCAGCTTAGGGGGGGGTTCCTACGAGCAGTACTTC. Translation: CASSLGGGSYEQYF.

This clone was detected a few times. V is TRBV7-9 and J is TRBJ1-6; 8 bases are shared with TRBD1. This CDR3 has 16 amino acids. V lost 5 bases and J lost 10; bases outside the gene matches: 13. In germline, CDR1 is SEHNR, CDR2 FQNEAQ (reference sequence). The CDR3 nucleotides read TGTGCCAGCAGCCCTCCGACCGGGACAGGTGGCTCACCCCTCCACTTT. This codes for CASSPPTGTGGSPLHF.

The CDR3 loop reads CASSQVTTNTGELFF. CDR3 DNA: TGTGCCAGCAGCCAAGTAACAACGAACACCGGGGAGCTGTTTTTT. The chain employs TRBV7-3 and TRBJ2-2; D remains ambiguous. Germline values: CDR1 SGHTA, CDR2 FQGTGA. This CDR3 is built from 15 residues. V gave up 5 bases and J gave up 0 bases, with 10 bases separating them.

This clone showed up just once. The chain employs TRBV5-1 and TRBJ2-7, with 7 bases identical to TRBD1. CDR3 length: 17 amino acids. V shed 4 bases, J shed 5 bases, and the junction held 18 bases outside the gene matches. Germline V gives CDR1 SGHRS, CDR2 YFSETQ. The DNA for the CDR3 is TGCGCCAGCAGCGTCACAGGGGCGGGTTATGGTTTAAACGAGCAGTACTTC. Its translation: CASSVTGAGYGLNEQYF.

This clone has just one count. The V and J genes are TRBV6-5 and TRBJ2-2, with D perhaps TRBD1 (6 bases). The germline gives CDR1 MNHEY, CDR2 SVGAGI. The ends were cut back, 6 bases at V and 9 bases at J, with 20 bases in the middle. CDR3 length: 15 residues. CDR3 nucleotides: TGTGCCAGCAGCACTTCCGGACAGCCCCCCCGGGAGCTGTTTTTT. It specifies CASSTSGQPPRELFF.

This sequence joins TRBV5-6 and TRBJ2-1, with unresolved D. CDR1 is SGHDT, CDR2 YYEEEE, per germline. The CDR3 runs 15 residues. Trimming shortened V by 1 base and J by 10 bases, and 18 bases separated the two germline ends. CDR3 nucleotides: TGTGCCAGCAGCTTGCCTCCCCGAGGCTACCTGGAGCAGTTCTTC. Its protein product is CASSLPPRGYLEQFF.